These T cell receptor beta chains were read from a single sample in a study of cytomegalovirus exposure and HLA in healthy donors. Here immunoSEQ multiplex PCR was the method, and the copy in TCRdb shows in-frame clones only, minus some. The sample lists roughly 140,000 clones; roughly three quarters were seen once. Specimen: PBMCs. These receptors came from a woman in her thirties or forties in good health and CMV-seropositive. Each CDR3 is given with its conserved first and last residue. Fields, in order: D gene, CDR3 length, J gene, clone size, V gene, CDR3 DNA, CDR3 protein. The D gene is left open where the match is weak. Clone size is given for some rows only: seen once, a few or many times, or a class if the clone is expanded.

>NA|13|TRBJ2-5|NA|TRBV7-3
TGTGCCAGCAGCTCCGGGTCTCAAGAGACCCAGTACTTC
CASSSGSQETQYF
>NA|14|TRBJ2-3|NA|TRBV9
TGTGCCAGCAGCCCTCGACAGGCCCCCGATACGCAGTATTTT
CASSPRQAPDTQYF
>NA|14|TRBJ1-2|NA|TRBV9
TGTGCCAGCAGCGTAGATGCGGGGAACTATGGCTACACCTTC
CASSVDAGNYGYTF
>TRBD2|16|TRBJ2-2|NA|TRBV7-2
TGTGCCAGCAGCAAAGGACTAGCGGGGGGCTCCGGGGAGCTGTTTTTT
CASSKGLAGGSGELFF
>TRBD1|13|TRBJ1-2|NA|TRBV28
TGTGCCAGCAGTCCGGGACAGAACTATGGCTACACCTTC
CASSPGQNYGYTF
>TRBD2|15|TRBJ2-5|few|TRBV13
TGTGCCAGCAGCTTAGGTGCGGGAGCCCAAGAGACCCAGTACTTC
CASSLGAGAQETQYF
>NA|12|TRBJ2-1|NA|TRBV18
TGTGCCAGCTCACCACCGTTCGGTTGGCAGTTCTTC
CASSPPFGWQFF
>NA|15|TRBJ2-3|NA|TRBV6-5
TGTGCCAGCAGGGCCACTACCCCTAGCACAGATACGCAGTATTTT
CASRATTPSTDTQYF
>NA|14|TRBJ1-2|NA|TRBV9
TGTGCCAGCAGCGTAGGAGCAGACCCTAGTGGCTACACCTTC
CASSVGADPSGYTF
>NA|17|TRBJ1-6|NA|TRBV30
TGTGCCTGGAGCTCAGGACTGAGGAGCTCCTATAATTCACCCCTCCACTTT
CAWSSGLRSSYNSPLHF
>NA|12|TRBJ2-3|NA|TRBV30
TGTGCCTGGAGTGTGCGCTCCCATACGCAGTATTTT
CAWSVRSHTQYF
>NA|13|TRBJ1-1|NA|TRBV14
TGTGCCAGCAGCCCCAGTGTCAACACTGAAGCTTTCTTT
CASSPSVNTEAFF
>NA|11|TRBJ1-1|once|TRBV20-1
TGCAACACAGGGCGAGGCGCTGAAGCTTTCTTT
CNTGRGAEAFF
>NA|18|TRBJ2-2|NA|TRBV6-1
TGTGCCAGCAGTGAAGCTTATCCAGCCGCGGCGAACACCGGGGAGCTGTTTTTT
CASSEAYPAAANTGELFF
>TRBD1|12|TRBJ1-2|few|TRBV29-1
TGCAGCGTTGTGACAGGGAGCTATGGCTACACCTTC
CSVVTGSYGYTF
>TRBD2|17|TRBJ2-5|NA|TRBV10-2
TGCGCCAGCAGTGAGTCGAAGCGGGGGCGTTACCAAGAGACCCAGTACTTC
CASSESKRGRYQETQYF
>TRBD1|14|TRBJ2-5|few|TRBV10-3
TGTGCCATCAGCGATCCGGGACAGAAAGAGACCCAGTACTTC
CAISDPGQKETQYF
>NA|16|TRBJ1-2|NA|TRBV4-2
TGTGCCAGCAGCCAAGATAGTCACAGTTCGGGGGGTGGCTACACCTTC
CASSQDSHSSGGGYTF
>NA|13|TRBJ1-2|NA|TRBV15
TGTGCCACCAGCCCCACATGGAACTATGGCTACACCTTC
CATSPTWNYGYTF
>NA|16|TRBJ2-2|NA|TRBV5-5
TGTGCCAGCAGCTTGATGGGGCAGGGCAACACCGGGGAGCTGTTTTTT
CASSLMGQGNTGELFF
>TRBD1|15|TRBJ1-1|NA|TRBV11-3
TGTGCCAGCATCAGGACAGGGGTCGTGGGCACTGAAGCTTTCTTT
CASIRTGVVGTEAFF
>NA|14|TRBJ2-5|NA|TRBV18
TGTGCCAGCTCACCATCGACACCCCAAGAGACCCAGTACTTC
CASSPSTPQETQYF
>TRBD1|16|TRBJ2-2|NA|TRBV5-1
TGCGCCAGCAGCTTCAGACAGGGGGCGCAAACCGGGGAGCTGTTTTTT
CASSFRQGAQTGELFF
>NA|13|TRBJ2-7|NA|TRBV11-2
TGTGCCAGCAGCCCCCGGCAGGGTTCTAAGCAGTACTTC
CASSPRQGSKQYF
>TRBD1|15|TRBJ1-2|NA|TRBV9
TGTGCCAGCAGCCTCGGACAGGGGGGCAACTATGGCTACACCTTC
CASSLGQGGNYGYTF
>TRBD2|16|TRBJ2-7|NA|TRBV28
TGTGCCAGCAGTGTGACTAGCGGGGGGCCTGACTACGAGCAGTACTTC
CASSVTSGGPDYEQYF
>TRBD1|13|TRBJ1-5|NA|TRBV6-5
TGTGCCAGCAGGGGGACAGCTTATCAGCCCCAGCATTTT
CASRGTAYQPQHF
>NA|13|TRBJ2-3|once|TRBV11-2
TGTGCCAGCAGCTTTTCTAGCACAGATACGCAGTATTTT
CASSFSSTDTQYF
>NA|15|TRBJ1-1|NA|TRBV5-4
TGTGCCAGCAGCTTGGCTGGACAGATGAACACTGAAGCTTTCTTT
CASSLAGQMNTEAFF
>NA|11|TRBJ1-1|NA|TRBV28
TGTGCCAGCAGTTTACAGGGGAAAGCTTTCTTT
CASSLQGKAFF
>TRBD2|14|TRBJ2-1|few|TRBV19
TGTGCCAGTAGTATGACTAGCGGGGCCCATGAGCAGTTCTTC
CASSMTSGAHEQFF
>NA|15|TRBJ2-3|NA|TRBV4-1
TGCGCCAGCAGCCAAGGTCCCGTGGGCCCAGATACGCAGTATTTT
CASSQGPVGPDTQYF
>NA|15|TRBJ2-7|few|TRBV5-5
TGTGCCAGCAGCTTAGATCCAACTTCTACCTACGAGCAGTACTTC
CASSLDPTSTYEQYF
>NA|16|TRBJ2-3|few|TRBV27
TGTGCCAGCAGTTTATCGAGTCTAGCGAGTACAGATACGCAGTATTTT
CASSLSSLASTDTQYF
>TRBD2|16|TRBJ2-5|NA|TRBV2
TGTGCCAGTACACGGGACTATCACCGAGGTCAAGAGACCCAGTACTTC
CASTRDYHRGQETQYF
>TRBD1|18|TRBJ1-2|NA|TRBV19
TGTGCCAGTAGTACTGCCGGGACAGGGGCTATGCTTAACTATGGCTACACCTTC
CASSTAGTGAMLNYGYTF
>TRBD1|15|TRBJ2-7|NA|TRBV2
TGTGCCAGCAGTGAAGGCACAGGGGCCACCTACGAGCAGTACTTC
CASSEGTGATYEQYF